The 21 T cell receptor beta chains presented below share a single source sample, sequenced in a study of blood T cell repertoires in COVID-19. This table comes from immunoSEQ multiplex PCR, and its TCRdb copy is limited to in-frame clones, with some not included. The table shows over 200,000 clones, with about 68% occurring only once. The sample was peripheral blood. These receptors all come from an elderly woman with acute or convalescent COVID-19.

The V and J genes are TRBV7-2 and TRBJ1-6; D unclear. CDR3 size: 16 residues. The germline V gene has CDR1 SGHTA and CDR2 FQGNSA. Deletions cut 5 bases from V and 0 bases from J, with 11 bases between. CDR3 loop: CASSPRQSSYNSPLHF. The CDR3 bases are TGTGCCAGCAGCCCGCGGCAGAGCTCCTATAATTCACCCCTCCACTTT.

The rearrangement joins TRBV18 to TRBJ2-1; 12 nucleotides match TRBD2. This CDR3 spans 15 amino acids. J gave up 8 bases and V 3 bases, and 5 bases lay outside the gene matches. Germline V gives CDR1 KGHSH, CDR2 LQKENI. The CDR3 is CASSPLAGGNYEQFF. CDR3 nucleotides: TGTGCCAGCTCACCTCTAGCGGGAGGGAACTATGAGCAGTTCTTC.

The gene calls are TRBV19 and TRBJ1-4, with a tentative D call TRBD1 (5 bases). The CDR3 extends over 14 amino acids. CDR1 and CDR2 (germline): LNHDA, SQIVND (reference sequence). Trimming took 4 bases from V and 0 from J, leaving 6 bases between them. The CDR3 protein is CASSRGATNEKLFF. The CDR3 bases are TGTGCCAGTAGTAGGGGGGCAACTAATGAAAAACTGTTTTTT.

The CDR3 nucleotides are TGTGCCAGCACGGGAAGGACTGAAGCTTTCTTT. Translating gives CASTGRTEAFF. The chain has TRBV6-5 and TRBJ1-1; D unclear. Germline CDR1 and CDR2: MNHEY and SVGAGI. CDR3 length: 11 residues. V shed 7 bases and J shed 5 bases, with 8 bases lying between them.

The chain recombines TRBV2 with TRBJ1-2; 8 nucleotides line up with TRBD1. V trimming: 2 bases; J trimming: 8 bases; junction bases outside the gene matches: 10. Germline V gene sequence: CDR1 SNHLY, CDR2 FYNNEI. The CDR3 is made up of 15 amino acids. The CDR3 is CASSESASGGAGYTF. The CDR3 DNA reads TGTGCCAGCAGTGAATCCGCCTCAGGGGGCGCGGGCTACACCTTC.

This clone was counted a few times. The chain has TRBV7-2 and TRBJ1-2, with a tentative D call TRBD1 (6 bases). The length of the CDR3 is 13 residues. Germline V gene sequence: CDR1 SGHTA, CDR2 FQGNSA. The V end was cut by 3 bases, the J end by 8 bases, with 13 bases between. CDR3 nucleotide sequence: TGTGCCAGCAGCTTGGGGGGGCCAACGGGCTACACCTTC. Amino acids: CASSLGGPTGYTF.

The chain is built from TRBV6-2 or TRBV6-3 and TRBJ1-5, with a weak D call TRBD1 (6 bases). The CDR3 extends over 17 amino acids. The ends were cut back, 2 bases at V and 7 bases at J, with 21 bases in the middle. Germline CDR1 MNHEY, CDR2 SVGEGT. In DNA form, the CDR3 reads TGTGCCAGCAGTTACATGCCCGGGGTGGGGGCAGGGCAGCCCCAGCATTTT. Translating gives CASSYMPGVGAGQPQHF.

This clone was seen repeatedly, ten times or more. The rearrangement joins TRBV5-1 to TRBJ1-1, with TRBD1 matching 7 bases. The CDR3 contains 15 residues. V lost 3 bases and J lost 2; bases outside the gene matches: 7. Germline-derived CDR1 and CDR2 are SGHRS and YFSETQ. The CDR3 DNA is TGCGCCAGCAGCTATCCCGACAGGGCAAACACTGAAGCTTTCTTT. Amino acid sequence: CASSYPDRANTEAFF.

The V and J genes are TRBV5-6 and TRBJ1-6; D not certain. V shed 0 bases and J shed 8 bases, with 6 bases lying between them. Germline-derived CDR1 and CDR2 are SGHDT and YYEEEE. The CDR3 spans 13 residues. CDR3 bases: TGTGCCAGCAGCTTGGAGAGAGATTCACCCCTCCACTTT. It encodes CASSLERDSPLHF.

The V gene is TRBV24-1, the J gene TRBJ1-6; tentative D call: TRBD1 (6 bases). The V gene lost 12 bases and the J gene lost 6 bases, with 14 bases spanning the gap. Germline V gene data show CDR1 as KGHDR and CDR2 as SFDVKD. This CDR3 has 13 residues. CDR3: CAATGHCNSPLHF. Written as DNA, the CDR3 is TGTGCCGCGACGGGACACTGTAATTCACCCCTCCACTTT.

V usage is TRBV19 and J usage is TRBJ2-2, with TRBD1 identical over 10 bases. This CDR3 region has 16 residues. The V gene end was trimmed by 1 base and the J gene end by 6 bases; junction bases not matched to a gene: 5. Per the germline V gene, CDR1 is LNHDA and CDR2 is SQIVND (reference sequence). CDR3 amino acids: CASSIGRQGAAGELFF. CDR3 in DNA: TGTGCCAGTAGTATAGGCCGACAGGGGGCGGCCGGGGAGCTGTTTTTT.

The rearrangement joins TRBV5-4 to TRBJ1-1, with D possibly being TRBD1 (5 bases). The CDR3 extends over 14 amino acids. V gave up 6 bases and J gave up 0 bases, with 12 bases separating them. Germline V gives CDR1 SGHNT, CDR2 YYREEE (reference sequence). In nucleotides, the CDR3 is TGTGCCAGCAACCTGGGGACTGTGAACACTGAAGCTTTCTTT. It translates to CASNLGTVNTEAFF. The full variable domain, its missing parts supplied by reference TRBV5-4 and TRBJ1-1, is ETGVTQSPTHLIKTRGQQVTLRCSSQSGHNTVSWYQQALGQGPQFIFQYYREEENGRGNFPPRFSGLQFPNYSSELNVNALELDDSALYLCASNLGTVNTEAFFGQGTRLTVV.

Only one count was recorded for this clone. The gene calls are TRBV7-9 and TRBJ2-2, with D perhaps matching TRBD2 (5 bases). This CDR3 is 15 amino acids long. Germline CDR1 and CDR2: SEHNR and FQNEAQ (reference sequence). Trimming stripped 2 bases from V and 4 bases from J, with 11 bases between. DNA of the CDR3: TGTGCCAGCAGCTTAAACCGGGGTATCACCGGGGAGCTGTTTTTT. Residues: CASSLNRGITGELFF.

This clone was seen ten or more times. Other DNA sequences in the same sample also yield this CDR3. The CDR3 spells CASSLAGRGGRDTQYF. In DNA form, the CDR3 reads TGCGCCAGCAGCTTGGCCGGGCGGGGGGGCCGAGATACGCAGTATTTT. The chain combines TRBV5-1 with TRBJ2-3; 9 positions agree with TRBD2. The germline V gene encodes CDR1 SGHRS and CDR2 YFSETQ. The CDR3 loop spans 16 amino acids. The V and J ends lost 0 bases and 5 bases, in that order; junction bases with no gene match: 7. The full variable domain, with the rest looked up from reference TRBV5-1 and TRBJ2-3, is KAGVTQTPRYLIKTRGQQVTLSCSPISGHRSVSWYQQTPGQGLQFLFEYFSETQRNKGNFPGRFSGRQFSNSRSEMNVSTLELGDSALYLCASSLAGRGGRDTQYFGPGTRLTVL.

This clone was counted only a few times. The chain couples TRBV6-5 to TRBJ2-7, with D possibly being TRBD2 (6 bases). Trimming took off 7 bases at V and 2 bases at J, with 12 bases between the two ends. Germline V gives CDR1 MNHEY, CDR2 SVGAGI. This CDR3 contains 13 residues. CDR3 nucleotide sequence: TGTGCCAGCAAGGGAGGTACCGCCTACGAGCAGTACTTC. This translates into CASKGGTAYEQYF.

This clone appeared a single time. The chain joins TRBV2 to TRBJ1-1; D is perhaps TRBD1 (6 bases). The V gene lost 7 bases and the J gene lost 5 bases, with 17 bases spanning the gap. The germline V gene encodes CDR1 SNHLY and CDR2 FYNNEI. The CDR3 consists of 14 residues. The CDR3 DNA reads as TGTGCCAGCACCCCTGCGGGGGGCGGTACTGAAGCTTTCTTT. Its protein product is CASTPAGGGTEAFF.

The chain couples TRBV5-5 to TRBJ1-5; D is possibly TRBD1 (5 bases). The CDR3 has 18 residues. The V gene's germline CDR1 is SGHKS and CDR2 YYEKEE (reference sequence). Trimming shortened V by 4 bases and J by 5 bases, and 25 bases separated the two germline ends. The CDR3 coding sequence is TGTGCCAGCAGCCCCGGCCACGGGGGATGGGGGTCGGATCAGCCCCAGCATTTT. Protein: CASSPGHGGWGSDQPQHF.

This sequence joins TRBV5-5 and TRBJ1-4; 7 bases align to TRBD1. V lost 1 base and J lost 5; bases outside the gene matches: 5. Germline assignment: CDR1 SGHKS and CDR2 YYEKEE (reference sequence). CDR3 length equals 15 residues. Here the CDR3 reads CASSLSTGVNEKLFF. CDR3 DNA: TGTGCCAGCAGCTTGTCAACAGGGGTCAATGAAAAACTGTTTTTT. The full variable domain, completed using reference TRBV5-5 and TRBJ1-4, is DAGVTQSPTHLIKTRGQQVTLRCSPISGHKSVSWYQQVLGQGPQFIFQYYEKEERGRGNFPDRFSARQFPNYSSELNVNALLLGDSALYLCASSLSTGVNEKLFFGSGTQLSVL.

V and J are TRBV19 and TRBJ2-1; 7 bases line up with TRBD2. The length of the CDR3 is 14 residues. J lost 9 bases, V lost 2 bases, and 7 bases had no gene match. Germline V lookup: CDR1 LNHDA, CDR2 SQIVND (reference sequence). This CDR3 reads CASSITSGVGEQFF. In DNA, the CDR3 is TGTGCCAGTAGTATAACCAGCGGGGTGGGTGAGCAGTTCTTC.

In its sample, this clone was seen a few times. The CDR3 sequence: CASSFTRDRGRTGELFF. CDR3 nucleotides: TGTGCCAGCAGTTTTACCCGGGACAGGGGGCGCACCGGGGAGCTGTTTTTT. The chain combines TRBV5-6 with TRBJ2-2; 12 positions agree with TRBD1. Germline V gives CDR1 SGHDT, CDR2 YYEEEE. The CDR3 contains 17 residues. V dropped 5 bases and J dropped 4; count of bases not matched to a gene: 9.

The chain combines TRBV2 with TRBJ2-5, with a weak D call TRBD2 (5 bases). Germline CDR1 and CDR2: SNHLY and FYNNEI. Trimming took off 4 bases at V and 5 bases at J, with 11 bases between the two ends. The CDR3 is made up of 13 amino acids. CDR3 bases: TGTGCCAGCAGTGGGGCTAGCAGGGAGACCCAGTACTTC. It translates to CASSGASRETQYF.